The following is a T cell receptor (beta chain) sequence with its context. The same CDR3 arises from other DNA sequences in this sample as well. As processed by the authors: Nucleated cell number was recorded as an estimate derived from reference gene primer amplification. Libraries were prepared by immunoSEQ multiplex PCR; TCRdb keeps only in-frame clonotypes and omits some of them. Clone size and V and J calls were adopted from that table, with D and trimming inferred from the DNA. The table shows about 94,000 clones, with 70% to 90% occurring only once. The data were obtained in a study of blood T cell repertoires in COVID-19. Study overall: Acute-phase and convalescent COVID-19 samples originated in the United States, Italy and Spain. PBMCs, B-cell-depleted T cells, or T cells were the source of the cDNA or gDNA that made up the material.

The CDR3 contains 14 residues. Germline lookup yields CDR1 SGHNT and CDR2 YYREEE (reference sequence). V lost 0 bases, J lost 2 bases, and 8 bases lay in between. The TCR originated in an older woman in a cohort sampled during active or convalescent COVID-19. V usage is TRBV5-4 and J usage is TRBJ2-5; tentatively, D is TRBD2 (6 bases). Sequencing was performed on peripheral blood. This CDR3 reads CASSLAGGQETQYF. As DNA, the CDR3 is TGTGCCAGCAGCTTGGCCGGGGGTCAAGAGACCCAGTACTTC. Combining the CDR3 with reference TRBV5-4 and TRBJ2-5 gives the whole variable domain ETGVTQSPTHLIKTRGQQVTLRCSSQSGHNTVSWYQQALGQGPQFIFQYYREEENGRGNFPPRFSGLQFPNYSSELNVNALELDDSALYLCASSLAGGQETQYFGPGTRLLVL.